This T cell receptor (beta chain) was recovered during a study of blood T cell repertoires in COVID-19. Across the whole study: The United States, Italy and Spain provided the acute and convalescent COVID-19 samples. Nucleic acid was either cDNA or gDNA, and it came from T cells, B-cell-depleted T cells, or PBMCs.

In the original processing: Reference gene primer amplification yielded estimated nucleated cell counts. Profiling relied on immunoSEQ multiplex PCR, and the TCRdb table lists in-frame clones only, not all of them. That table gives V, J and clone size, and the DNA gave D and trimming. The table lists 250,000 to 300,000 clones, 85% of them singletons. Trimming took off 2 bases at V and 12 bases at J, with 22 bases between the two ends. CDR3 length: 15 amino acids. Germline V lookup: CDR1 SNHLY, CDR2 FYNNEI. The clonotype comes from a man between 45 and 60 years old with active or convalescent COVID-19. This chain joins TRBV2 and TRBJ2-5, with D perhaps TRBD1 (6 bases). The sequenced sample was peripheral blood. The DNA for the CDR3 is TGTGCCAGCAGTGAAACTCCTCCAAAGGGGGTCGGGAAGTACTTC. It is translated as CASSETPPKGVGKYF.